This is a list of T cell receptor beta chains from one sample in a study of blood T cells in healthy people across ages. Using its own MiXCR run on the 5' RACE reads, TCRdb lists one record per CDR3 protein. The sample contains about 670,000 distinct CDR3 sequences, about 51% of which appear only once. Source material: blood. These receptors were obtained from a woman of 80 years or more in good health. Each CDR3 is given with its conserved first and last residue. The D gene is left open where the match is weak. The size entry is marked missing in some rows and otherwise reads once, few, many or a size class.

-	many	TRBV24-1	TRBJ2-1	TGTGCCACCAGTGAGGCAAGGGGCAATGAGCAGTTCTTC	CATSEARGNEQFF
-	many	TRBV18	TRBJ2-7	TGTGCCAGCTCACCAGGGGCAGGGGAAACCTACGAGCAGTACTTC	CASSPGAGETYEQYF
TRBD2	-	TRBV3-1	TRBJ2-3	TGTGCCAGCAGCGCTACTAGCGGGAGTCCAGATACGCAGTATTTT	CASSATSGSPDTQYF
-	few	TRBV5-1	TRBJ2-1	TGCGCCAGCAGCGGGGGAGGGGGTTTAACCTACAATGAGCAGTTCTTC	CASSGGGGLTYNEQFF
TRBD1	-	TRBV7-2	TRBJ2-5	TGTGCCAGCAGCGCATCCTTCGGGACAGCTCTAAATGAAAAGACCCAGTACTTC	CASSASFGTALNEKTQYF
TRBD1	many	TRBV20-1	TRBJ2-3	TGCAGTGCTAACAGGGGATTTAGCACAGATACGCAGTATTTT	CSANRGFSTDTQYF
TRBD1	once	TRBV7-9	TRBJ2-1	TGTGCCAGCAGCCAAGGACAGGGCCACGATGAGCAGTTCTTC	CASSQGQGHDEQFF
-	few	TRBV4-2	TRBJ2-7	TGTGCCAGCAGCCAAGGATACGGGTCCTACGAGCAGTACTTC	CASSQGYGSYEQYF
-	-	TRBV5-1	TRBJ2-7	TGCGCCAGCAGCTTCGGTCGGGACGACGAGCAGTACTTC	CASSFGRDDEQYF
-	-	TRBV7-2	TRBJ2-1	TGTGCCAGCAGCTTAGTCGCTACCGACAGTCCGTTCTTC	CASSLVATDSPFF
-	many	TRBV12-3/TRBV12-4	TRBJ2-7	TGTGCCAGCAGTTTAGCTACCCTAGCGTACGAGCAGTACTTC	CASSLATLAYEQYF